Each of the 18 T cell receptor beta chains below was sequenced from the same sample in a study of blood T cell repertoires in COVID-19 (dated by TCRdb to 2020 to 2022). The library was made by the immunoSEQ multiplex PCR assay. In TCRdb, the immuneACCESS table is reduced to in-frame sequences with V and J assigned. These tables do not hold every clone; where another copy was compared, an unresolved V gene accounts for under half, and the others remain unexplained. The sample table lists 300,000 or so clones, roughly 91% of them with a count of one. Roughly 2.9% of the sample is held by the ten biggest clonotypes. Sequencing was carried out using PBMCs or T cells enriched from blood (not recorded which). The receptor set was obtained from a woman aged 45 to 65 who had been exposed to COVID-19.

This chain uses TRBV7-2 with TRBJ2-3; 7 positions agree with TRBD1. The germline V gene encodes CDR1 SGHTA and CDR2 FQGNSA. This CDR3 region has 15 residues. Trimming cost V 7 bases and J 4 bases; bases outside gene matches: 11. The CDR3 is CASKPNQGEPDTQYF. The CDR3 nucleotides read TGTGCCAGCAAACCCAACCAGGGGGAGCCAGATACGCAGTATTTT.

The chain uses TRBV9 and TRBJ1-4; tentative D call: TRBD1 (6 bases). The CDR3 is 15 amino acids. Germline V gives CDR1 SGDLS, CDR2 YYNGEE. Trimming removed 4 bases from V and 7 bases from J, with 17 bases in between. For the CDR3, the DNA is TGTGCCAGCAGCCCCGGGGGGGGGCACGGTGAAAAACTGTTTTTT. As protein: CASSPGGGHGEKLFF. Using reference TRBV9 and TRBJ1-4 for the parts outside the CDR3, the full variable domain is DSGVTQTPKHLITATGQRVTLRCSPRSGDLSVYWYQQSLDQGLQFLIQYYNGEERAKGNILERFSAQQFPDLHSELNLSSLELGDSALYFCASSPGGGHGEKLFFGSGTQLSVL.

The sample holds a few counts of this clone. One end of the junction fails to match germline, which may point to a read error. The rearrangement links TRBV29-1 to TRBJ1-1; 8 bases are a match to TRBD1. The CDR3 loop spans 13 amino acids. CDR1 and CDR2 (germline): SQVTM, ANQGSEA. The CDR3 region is CSVEDRGSTEAFF. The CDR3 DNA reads TGCAGCGTGGAAGACAGGGGTAGCACTGAAGCTTTCTTT.

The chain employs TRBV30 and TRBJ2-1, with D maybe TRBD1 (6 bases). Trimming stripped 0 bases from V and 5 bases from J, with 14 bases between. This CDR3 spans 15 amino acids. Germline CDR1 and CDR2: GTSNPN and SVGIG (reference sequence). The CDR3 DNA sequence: TGTGCCTGGAGTGTCGACCGGACAGCTAACAATGAGCAGTTCTTC. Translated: CAWSVDRTANNEQFF.

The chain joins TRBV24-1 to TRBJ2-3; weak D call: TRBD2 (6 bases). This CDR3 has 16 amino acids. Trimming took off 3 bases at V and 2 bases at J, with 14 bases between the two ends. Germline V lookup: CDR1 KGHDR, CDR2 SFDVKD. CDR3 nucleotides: TGTGCCACCAGTGATCTGGGGGGTAGTGTCACAGATACGCAGTATTTT. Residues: CATSDLGGSVTDTQYF.

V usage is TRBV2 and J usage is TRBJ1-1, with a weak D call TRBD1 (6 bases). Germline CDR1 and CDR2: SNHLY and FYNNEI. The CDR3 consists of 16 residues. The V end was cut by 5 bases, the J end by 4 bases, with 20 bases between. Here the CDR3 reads CASSKTTQGWATEAFF. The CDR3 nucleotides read TGTGCCAGCAGTAAAACTACCCAGGGGTGGGCCACTGAAGCTTTCTTT.

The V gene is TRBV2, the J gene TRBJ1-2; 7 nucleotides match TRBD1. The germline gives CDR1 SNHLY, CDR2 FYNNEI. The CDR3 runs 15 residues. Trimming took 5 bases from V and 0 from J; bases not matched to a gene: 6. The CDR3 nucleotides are TGTGCCAGCAGTTCACAGGGGACCCCTAACTATGGCTACACCTTC. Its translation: CASSSQGTPNYGYTF.

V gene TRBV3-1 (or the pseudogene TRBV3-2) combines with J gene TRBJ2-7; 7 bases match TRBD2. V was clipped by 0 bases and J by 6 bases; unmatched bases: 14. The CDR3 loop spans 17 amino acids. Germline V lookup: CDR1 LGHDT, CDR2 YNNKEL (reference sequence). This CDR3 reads CASSQEAPWTRPSEQYF. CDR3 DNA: TGTGCCAGCAGCCAAGAAGCCCCGTGGACTAGGCCTAGCGAGCAGTACTTC.

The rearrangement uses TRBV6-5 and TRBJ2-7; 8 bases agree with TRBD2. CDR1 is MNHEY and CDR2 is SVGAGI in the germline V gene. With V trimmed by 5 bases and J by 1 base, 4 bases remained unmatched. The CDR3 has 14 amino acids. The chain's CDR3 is CASSPRGGSYEQYF. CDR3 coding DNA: TGTGCCAGCAGTCCACGGGGGGGATCCTACGAGCAGTACTTC.

The CDR3 nucleotides are TGCAGCGTATCCCGTGGGGGGGTGAATACGCAGTATTTT. Its protein product is CSVSRGGVNTQYF. The rearrangement joins TRBV29-1 to TRBJ2-3; 7 bases are a match to TRBD2. The CDR3 runs 13 residues. V gave up 6 bases and J gave up 7 bases; unmatched junction bases: 10. Germline values: CDR1 SQVTM, CDR2 ANQGSEA.

The CDR3 DNA is TGTGCCAGCAGGCTCGACGGGAACTCTGGAAACACCATATATTTT. Protein sequence: CASRLDGNSGNTIYF. V gene TRBV28 combines with J gene TRBJ1-3, with unresolved D. Germline V gene data show CDR1 as MDHEN and CDR2 as SYDVKM. The CDR3 contains 15 residues. The V end was cut by 6 bases, the J end by 0 bases, with 12 bases between.

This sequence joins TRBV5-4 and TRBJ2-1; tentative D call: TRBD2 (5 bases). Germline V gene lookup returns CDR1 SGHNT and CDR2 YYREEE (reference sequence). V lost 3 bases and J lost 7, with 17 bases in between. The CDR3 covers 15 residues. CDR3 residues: CASSSRRGEGNEQFF. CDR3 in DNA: TGTGCCAGCAGCTCGCGACGGGGAGAAGGGAATGAGCAGTTCTTC.

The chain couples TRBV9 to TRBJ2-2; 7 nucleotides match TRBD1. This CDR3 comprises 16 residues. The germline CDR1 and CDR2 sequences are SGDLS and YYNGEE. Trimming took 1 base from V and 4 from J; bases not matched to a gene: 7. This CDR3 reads CASSVPGQVSTGELFF. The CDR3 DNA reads TGTGCCAGCAGCGTACCTGGACAGGTCAGCACCGGGGAGCTGTTTTTT.

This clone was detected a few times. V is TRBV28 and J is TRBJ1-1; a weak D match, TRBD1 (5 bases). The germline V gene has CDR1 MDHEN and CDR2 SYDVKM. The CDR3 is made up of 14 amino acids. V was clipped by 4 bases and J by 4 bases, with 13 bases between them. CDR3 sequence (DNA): TGTGCCAGCAGTTGGGGCAGGGTCGGCACTGAAGCTTTCTTT. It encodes CASSWGRVGTEAFF.

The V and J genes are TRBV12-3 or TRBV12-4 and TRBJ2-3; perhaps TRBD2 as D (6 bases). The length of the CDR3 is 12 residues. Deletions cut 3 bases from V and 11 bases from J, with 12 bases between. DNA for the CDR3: TGTGCCAGCAGTTTCGGCGGGGATGGGCAGTATTTT. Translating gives CASSFGGDGQYF.

In DNA form, the CDR3 reads TGCGCCAGCAGCGCTGGGACTAGCGCTTCCTACAATGAGCAGTTCTTC. Its translation is CASSAGTSASYNEQFF. The chain combines TRBV5-1 with TRBJ2-1; 10 positions match TRBD2. CDR1 is SGHRS, CDR2 YFSETQ, per germline. J lost 1 base, V lost 4 bases, and 5 bases had no gene match. The CDR3 length is 16 residues.

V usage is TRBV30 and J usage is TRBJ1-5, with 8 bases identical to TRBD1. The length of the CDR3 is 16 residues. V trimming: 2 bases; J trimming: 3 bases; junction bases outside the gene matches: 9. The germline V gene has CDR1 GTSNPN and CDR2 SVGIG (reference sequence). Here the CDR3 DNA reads TGTGCCTGGAGTCACCGAGACAGGGGCTTCAATCAGCCCCAGCATTTT. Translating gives CAWSHRDRGFNQPQHF.

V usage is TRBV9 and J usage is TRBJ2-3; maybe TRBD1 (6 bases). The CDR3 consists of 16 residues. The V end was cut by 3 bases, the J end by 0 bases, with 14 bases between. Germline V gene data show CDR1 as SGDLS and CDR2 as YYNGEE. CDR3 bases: TGTGCCAGCAGCGCCCCGGACAGAACTAGCACAGATACGCAGTATTTT. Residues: CASSAPDRTSTDTQYF.